This T cell receptor (beta chain) comes out of a study of beta chain features in type 1 diabetes. Study-level information: There were about 110,000,000 sorted cells examined across all samples.

The sequenced template was cDNA made from the entire isolated RNA. Generated by immunoSEQ multiplex PCR, the TCRdb table keeps only in-frame clones and is missing some. The sample has around 280,000 clones, 8% seen once. Germline V gene data show CDR1 as SGDLS and CDR2 as YYNGEE. This CDR3 is 15 amino acids long. V lost 0 bases, J lost 9 bases, and 16 bases lay in between. CD4+ naive, central memory, regulatory and stem cell-like memory cells were sorted via CD45RO/CCR7/CD25/CD127/CD95/CD27. This clonotype was obtained from a woman aged 18 to 35 in good health. The sample comprised central memory CD4+ T cells from blood. V usage is TRBV9 and J usage is TRBJ2-1; maybe TRBD2 (6 bases). Here the CDR3 DNA reads TGTGCCAGCAGCGTAGAGCGGGCTGCTAGTGGTGAGCAGTTCTTC. This sequence encodes CASSVERAASGEQFF.